This T cell receptor beta chain was identified during a study of blood T cell repertoires in COVID-19. Study overall: COVID-19 samples collected from the United States, Italy and Spain covered acute and convalescent phases. In each case, the material was cDNA or gDNA derived from T cells, B-cell-depleted T cells, or PBMCs.

This CDR3 spans 15 amino acids. The germline CDR1 and CDR2 sequences are SGHRS and YFSETQ. The ends were cut back, 2 bases at V and 4 bases at J, with 12 bases in the middle. Per the original methods: Amplification of reference gene primers provided the estimated nucleated cell counts. Sequencing used immunoSEQ multiplex PCR; TCRdb keeps in-frame clones, though not all of them. Clone size and V and J calls were adopted from that table, with D and trimming inferred from the DNA. The data contain tens of thousands of clones, around nine tenths of them seen just once; the ten biggest clones take up 4% to 5.5%.

The clonotype was recovered from a man in his 60s with acute or convalescent COVID-19. The gene calls are TRBV5-1 and TRBJ1-4, with D tentatively TRBD1 (5 bases). The sample comprised peripheral blood. The CDR3 reads CASSFGTLSNEKLFF. The CDR3 DNA sequence: TGCGCCAGCAGCTTCGGGACTCTTAGTAATGAAAAACTGTTTTTT.